This TCR beta chain was documented in a study of neurological immune-mediated disorders. At least ten counts were recorded for this clonotype. From the 5' RACE reads, TCRdb called clonotypes with MiXCR, one entry per CDR3 protein. Of tens of thousands of distinct CDR3 sequences in the sample, just under 4% were seen once. CDR1 is KGHDR and CDR2 is SFDVKD in the germline V gene. CDR3 size: 14 residues. V gave up 8 bases and J gave up 0 bases; unmatched junction bases: 3. The sequenced sample consisted of CD4+ T cells from blood. V and J are TRBV24-1 and TRBJ1-1; 9 bases map to TRBD1. The source of this sequence is a woman in her forties with multiple sclerosis. The CDR3 coding sequence is TGTGCCACCACCGGGACAGGGATGAACACTGAAGCTTTCTTT. Translated, it gives CATTGTGMNTEAFF.